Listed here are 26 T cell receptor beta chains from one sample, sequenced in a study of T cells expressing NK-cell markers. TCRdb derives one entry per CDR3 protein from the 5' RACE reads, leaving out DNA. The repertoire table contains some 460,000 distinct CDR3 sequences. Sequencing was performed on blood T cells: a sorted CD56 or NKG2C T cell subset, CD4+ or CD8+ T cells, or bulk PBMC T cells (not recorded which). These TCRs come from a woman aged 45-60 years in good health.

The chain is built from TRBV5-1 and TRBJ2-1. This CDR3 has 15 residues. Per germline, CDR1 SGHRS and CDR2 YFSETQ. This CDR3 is CASSLRLAKYNEQFF.

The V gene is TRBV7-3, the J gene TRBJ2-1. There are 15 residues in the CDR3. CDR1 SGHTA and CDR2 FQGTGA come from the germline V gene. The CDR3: CASSFWRSSYNEQFF.

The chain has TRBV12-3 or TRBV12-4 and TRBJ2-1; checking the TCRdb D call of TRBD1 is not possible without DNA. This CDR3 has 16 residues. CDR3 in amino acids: CASSSKQVSSYNEQFF.

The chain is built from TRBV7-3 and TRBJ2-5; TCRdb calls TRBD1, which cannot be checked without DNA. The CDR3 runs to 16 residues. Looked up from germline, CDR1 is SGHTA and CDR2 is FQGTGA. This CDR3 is CASSNQDRGLQETQYF.

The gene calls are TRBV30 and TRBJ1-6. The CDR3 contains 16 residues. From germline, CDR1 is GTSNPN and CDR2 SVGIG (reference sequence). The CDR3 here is CAWSVLPRDSDSPLHF.

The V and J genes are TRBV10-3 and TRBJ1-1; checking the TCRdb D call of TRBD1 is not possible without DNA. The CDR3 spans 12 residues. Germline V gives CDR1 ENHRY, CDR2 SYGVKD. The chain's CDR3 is CAISAIQGEAFF.

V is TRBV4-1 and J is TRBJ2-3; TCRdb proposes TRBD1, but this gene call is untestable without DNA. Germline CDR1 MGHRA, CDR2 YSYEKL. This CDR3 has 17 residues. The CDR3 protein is CASSQDSGTGVWDTQYF.

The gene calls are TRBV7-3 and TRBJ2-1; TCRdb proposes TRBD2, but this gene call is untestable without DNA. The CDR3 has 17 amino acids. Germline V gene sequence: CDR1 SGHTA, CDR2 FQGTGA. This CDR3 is CASSFFGRDGSYNEQFF.

CDR3 in amino acids: CASSFAGGANYGYTF. This chain connects TRBV7-2 to TRBJ1-2; TCRdb designates TRBD1, a call that cannot be tested without DNA. Germline CDR1 reads SGHTA; CDR2 reads FQGNSA. CDR3 length equals 15 residues.

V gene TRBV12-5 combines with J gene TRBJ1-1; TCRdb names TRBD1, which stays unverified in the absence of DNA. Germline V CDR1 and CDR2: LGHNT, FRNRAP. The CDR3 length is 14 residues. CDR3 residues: CASGPGTDTIKAFF.

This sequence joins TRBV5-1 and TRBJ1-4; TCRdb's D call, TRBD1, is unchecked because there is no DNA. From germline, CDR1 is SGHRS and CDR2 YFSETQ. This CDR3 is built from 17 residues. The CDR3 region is CASSADRGPATNEKLFF.

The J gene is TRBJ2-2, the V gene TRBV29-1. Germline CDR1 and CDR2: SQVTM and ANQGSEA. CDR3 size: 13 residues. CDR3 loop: CSVEDLGSGELFF.

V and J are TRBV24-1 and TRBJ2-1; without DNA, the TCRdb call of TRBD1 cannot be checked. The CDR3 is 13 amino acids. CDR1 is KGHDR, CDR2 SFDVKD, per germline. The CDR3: CATSDSQGNEQFF.

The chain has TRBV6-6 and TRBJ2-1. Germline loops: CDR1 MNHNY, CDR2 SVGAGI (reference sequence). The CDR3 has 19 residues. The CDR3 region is CASSYSSRLAAVSYNEQFF.

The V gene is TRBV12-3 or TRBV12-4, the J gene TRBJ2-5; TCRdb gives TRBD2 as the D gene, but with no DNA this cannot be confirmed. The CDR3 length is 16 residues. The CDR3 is CASSLMAGALKETQYF.

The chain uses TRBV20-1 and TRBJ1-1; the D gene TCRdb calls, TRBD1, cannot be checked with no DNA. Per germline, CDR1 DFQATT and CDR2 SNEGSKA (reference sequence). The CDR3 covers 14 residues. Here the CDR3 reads CSANRQGMNTEAFF.

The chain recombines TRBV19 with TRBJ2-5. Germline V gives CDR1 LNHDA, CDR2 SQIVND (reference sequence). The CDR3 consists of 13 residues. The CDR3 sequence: CASSVDGEETQYF.

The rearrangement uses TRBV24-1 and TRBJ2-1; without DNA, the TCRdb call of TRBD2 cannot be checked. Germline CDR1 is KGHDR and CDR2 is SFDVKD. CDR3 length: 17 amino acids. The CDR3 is CATSDFRLAGVHGEQFF.

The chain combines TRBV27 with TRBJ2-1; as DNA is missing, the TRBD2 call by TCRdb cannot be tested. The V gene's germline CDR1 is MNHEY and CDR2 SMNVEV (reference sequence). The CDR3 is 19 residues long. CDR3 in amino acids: CASSGVSSGPPSSYNEQFF.

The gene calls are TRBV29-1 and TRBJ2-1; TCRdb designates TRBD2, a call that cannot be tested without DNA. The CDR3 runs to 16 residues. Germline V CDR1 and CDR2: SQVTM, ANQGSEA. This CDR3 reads CSVGGGRAGLGNEQFF.

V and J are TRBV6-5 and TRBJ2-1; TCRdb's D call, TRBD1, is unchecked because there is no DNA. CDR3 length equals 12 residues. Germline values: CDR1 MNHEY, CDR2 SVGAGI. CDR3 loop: CASSYSGAQQFF.

This CDR3 is CASSFGLAANEQFF. The chain employs TRBV7-2 and TRBJ2-1; the TCRdb D gene call, TRBD2, has no DNA to confirm it. This CDR3 comprises 14 residues. Germline loops: CDR1 SGHTA, CDR2 FQGNSA.

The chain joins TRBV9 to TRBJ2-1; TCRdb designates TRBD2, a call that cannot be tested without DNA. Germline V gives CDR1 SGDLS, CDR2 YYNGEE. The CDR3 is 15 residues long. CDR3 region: CASSVGRGLAVEQFF.

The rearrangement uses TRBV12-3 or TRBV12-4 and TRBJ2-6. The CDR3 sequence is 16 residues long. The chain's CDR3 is CASSLSDEAGANVLTF.

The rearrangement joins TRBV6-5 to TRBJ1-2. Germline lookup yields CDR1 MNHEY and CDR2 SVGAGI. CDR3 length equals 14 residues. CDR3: CASSYDIWNYGYTF.

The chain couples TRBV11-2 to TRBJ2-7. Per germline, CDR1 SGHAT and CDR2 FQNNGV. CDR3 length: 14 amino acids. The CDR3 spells CASSLRLKPYEQYF.